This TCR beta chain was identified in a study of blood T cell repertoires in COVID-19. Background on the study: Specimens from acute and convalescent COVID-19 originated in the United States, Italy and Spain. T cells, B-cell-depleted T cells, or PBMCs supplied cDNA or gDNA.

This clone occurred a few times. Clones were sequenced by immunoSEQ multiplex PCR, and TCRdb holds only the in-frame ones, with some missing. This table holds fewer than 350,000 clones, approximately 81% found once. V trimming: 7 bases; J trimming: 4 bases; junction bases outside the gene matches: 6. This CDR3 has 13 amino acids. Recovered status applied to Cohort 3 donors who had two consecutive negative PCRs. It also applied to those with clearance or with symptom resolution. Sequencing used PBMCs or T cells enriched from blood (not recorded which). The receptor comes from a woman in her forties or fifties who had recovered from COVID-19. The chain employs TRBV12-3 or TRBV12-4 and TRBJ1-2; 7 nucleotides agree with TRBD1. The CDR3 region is CASTPTGIYGYTF. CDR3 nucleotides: TGTGCCAGCACCCCGACAGGGATCTATGGCTACACCTTC.